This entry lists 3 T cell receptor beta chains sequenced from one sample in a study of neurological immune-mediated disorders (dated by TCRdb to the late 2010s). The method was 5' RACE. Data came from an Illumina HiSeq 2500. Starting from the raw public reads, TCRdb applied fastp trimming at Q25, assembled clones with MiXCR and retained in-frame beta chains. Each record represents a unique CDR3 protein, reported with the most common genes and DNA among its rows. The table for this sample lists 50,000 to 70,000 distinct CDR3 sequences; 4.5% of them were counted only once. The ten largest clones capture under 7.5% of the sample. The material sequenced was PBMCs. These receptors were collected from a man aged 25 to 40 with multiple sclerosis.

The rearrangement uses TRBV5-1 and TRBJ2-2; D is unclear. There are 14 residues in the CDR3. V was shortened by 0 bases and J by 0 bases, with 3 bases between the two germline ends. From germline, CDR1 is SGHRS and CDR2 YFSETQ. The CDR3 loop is CASSLAANTGELFF. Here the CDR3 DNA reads TGCGCCAGCAGCTTGGCTGCGAACACCGGGGAGCTGTTTTTT.

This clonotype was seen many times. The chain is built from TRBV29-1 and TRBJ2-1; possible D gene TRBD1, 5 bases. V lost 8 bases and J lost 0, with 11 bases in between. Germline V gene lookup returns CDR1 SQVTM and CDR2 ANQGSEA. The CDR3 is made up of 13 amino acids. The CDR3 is CSFSRASYNEQFF. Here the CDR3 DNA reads TGCAGCTTTTCCAGGGCCTCCTACAATGAGCAGTTCTTC.

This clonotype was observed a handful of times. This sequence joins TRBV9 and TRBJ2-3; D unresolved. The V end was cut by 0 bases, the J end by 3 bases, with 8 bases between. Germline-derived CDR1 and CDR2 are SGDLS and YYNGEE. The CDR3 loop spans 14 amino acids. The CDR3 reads CASSVVSITDTQYF. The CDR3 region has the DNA TGTGCCAGCAGCGTAGTGAGCATTACAGATACGCAGTATTTT.